Listed below are T cell receptor beta chains from one sample, sequenced in a study of blood T cell repertoires in COVID-19. Repertoires were generated with immunoSEQ multiplex PCR, while TCRdb's copy carries only in-frame clones and drops some. The sample yields 250,000 or so clones, 65% to 85% seen once. The source material was peripheral blood. These TCRs come from a woman in her forties who had recovered from COVID-19. The CDR3 runs from the conserved cysteine through the conserved F or W. A D gene is named only where the DNA matches it firmly. Rows give clone size only sometimes, using once, few, many, or a class for an expanded clone.

14 | TRBJ1-5 | - | TRBV6-1 | once | TGTGCCAGCAGTGAATCAATCCCTAAACTGGGACTTCATTTT | CASSESIPKLGLHF
13 | TRBJ1-5 | - | TRBV7-2 | - | TGTGCCAGCAGCTTCCAGGGCGATCAGCCCCAGCATTTT | CASSFQGDQPQHF
16 | TRBJ1-5 | - | TRBV30 | - | TGTGCCTGGAGTGTGGGGCAGGATTACGGCAATCAGCCCCAGCATTTT | CAWSVGQDYGNQPQHF
15 | TRBJ2-7 | TRBD1 | TRBV7-2 | - | TGTGCCAGCAGCTTCACGGGACAGGGTTCCTACGAGCAGTACTTC | CASSFTGQGSYEQYF
16 | TRBJ2-2 | TRBD2 | TRBV7-6 | - | TGTGCCAGCAGCTTATGGGGAGGGCAGAACACCGGGGAGCTGTTTTTT | CASSLWGGQNTGELFF
14 | TRBJ1-4 | - | TRBV19 | - | TGTGCCAGTAACCCGGAACTGGGACAAGAAAAACTGTTTTTT | CASNPELGQEKLFF
15 | TRBJ1-2 | TRBD1 | TRBV5-1 | - | TGCGCCAGCAGCCTCGGACAGGGGGCTAGGGGTGGCTACACCTTC | CASSLGQGARGGYTF
16 | TRBJ2-7 | TRBD1 | TRBV6-1 | - | TGTGCCAGCAGTGACGACAGGGTGTGGGGTATGGACGAGCAGTACTTC | CASSDDRVWGMDEQYF
16 | TRBJ2-1 | - | TRBV6-6 | - | TGTGCCAGCAGTCCTCGAACGGCACGGGAAAACAATGAGCAGTTCTTC | CASSPRTARENNEQFF
17 | TRBJ1-4 | - | TRBV5-5 | - | TGTGCCAGCAGCTTGGGGCAGGGATTCCCAACTAATGAAAAACTGTTTTTT | CASSLGQGFPTNEKLFF
13 | TRBJ1-2 | - | TRBV2 | - | TGTGCCAGCAGTGAAGGTTCGGTAGAAGGCTACACCTTC | CASSEGSVEGYTF
12 | TRBJ1-2 | - | TRBV3-1/TRBV3-2 | - | TGTGCCAGCAGCCAAGGCGAAGGGGACTACACCTTC | CASSQGEGDYTF
14 | TRBJ1-1 | TRBD1 | TRBV19 | - | TGTGCCAGTAGAGGGACAGGTCCGAACACTGAAGCTTTCTTT | CASRGTGPNTEAFF
11 | TRBJ1-1 | - | TRBV28 | - | TGTGCCAGCAGTTTTGGAGGGAAAGCTTTCTTT | CASSFGGKAFF
15 | TRBJ2-5 | TRBD2 | TRBV5-1 | - | TGCGCCAGCAGCCCGACTAGCGGGGGCCTAGAGACCCAGTACTTC | CASSPTSGGLETQYF
15 | TRBJ2-2 | TRBD1 | TRBV5-5 | - | TGTGCCAGCAGCTTCTCGGGACAGGGTCCCGGGGAGCTGTTTTTT | CASSFSGQGPGELFF
12 | TRBJ2-1 | TRBD1 | TRBV24-1 | few | TGTGCCACCAGTGATACAGACAGGGAAAAGTTCTTC | CATSDTDREKFF
14 | TRBJ1-5 | TRBD1 | TRBV10-3 | - | TGTGCCATCAACGACAGGGGAAGCAATCAGCCCCAGCATTTT | CAINDRGSNQPQHF
14 | TRBJ1-5 | - | TRBV6-6 | - | TGTGCCAGCCACGGCCAGGGGAGCAATCAGCCCCAGCATTTT | CASHGQGSNQPQHF
14 | TRBJ1-5 | - | TRBV28 | - | TGTGCCAGCAGTTCCCGTGGGGCGGGACAGCCCCAGCATTTT | CASSSRGAGQPQHF
15 | TRBJ1-2 | - | TRBV28 | once | TGTGCCAGCAGCCCCGTGCGGACAGCACACTATGGCTACACCTTC | CASSPVRTAHYGYTF
15 | TRBJ2-5 | - | TRBV6-5 | - | TGTGCCAGTGAACTAGGTCCCAATACGATTGAGACCCAGTACTTC | CASELGPNTIETQYF
14 | TRBJ2-2 | TRBD1 | TRBV28 | - | TGTGCCAGCGTAACGGACAGGGGGACCGGGGAGCTGTTTTTT | CASVTDRGTGELFF
15 | TRBJ1-4 | - | TRBV30 | once | TGTGCCTGGAGTGTTAACGGGGGAAGCAATGAAAAACTGTTTTTT | CAWSVNGGSNEKLFF
17 | TRBJ2-6 | - | TRBV18 | - | TGTGCCAGCTCCCCCCGCTCCCTGCGCTCTGGGGCCAACGTCCTGACTTTC | CASSPRSLRSGANVLTF
14 | TRBJ1-2 | - | TRBV10-3 | - | TGTGCCATCAGTGAGTCTGGCAGAAGAAATGGCTACACCTTC | CAISESGRRNGYTF
15 | TRBJ1-6 | TRBD1 | TRBV11-1 | - | TGTGCCAGCAGCTTATCGGGACAGGGAAATTCACCCCTCCACTTT | CASSLSGQGNSPLHF
16 | TRBJ2-1 | - | TRBV7-9 | - | TGTGCCAGCACCAAGCCCCAGGGGTTCTCCTACAATGAGCAGTTCTTC | CASTKPQGFSYNEQFF
12 | TRBJ2-7 | - | TRBV18 | - | TGTGCCAGCTCGGCCGGAGACTACGAGCAGTACTTC | CASSAGDYEQYF
16 | TRBJ1-1 | - | TRBV6-5 | - | TGTGCCAGCAGTTACCTCGGGGTGGGAATGAACACTGAAGCTTTCTTT | CASSYLGVGMNTEAFF
14 | TRBJ2-7 | - | TRBV2 | - | TGTGCCAGCAGTGAACGGGGTTACTCCTACGAGCAGTACTTC | CASSERGYSYEQYF
14 | TRBJ2-1 | TRBD2 | TRBV11-1 | - | TGTGCCAGCAGAGCTAGGGGCGGGGGAGGTGAGCAGTTCTTC | CASRARGGGGEQFF
13 | TRBJ1-5 | - | TRBV6-5 | once | TGTGCCAGCGGGAGCATACACAATCAGCCCCAGCATTTT | CASGSIHNQPQHF
11 | TRBJ2-4 | - | TRBV30 | - | TGTGCCTGGAGTGTAGCGGACATTCAGTACTTC | CAWSVADIQYF
15 | TRBJ2-1 | TRBD2 | TRBV24-1 | once | TGTGCCACCAGTGAAACTAGCGGGGGGGCATATGAGCAGTTCTTC | CATSETSGGAYEQFF
12 | TRBJ1-1 | - | TRBV12-3/TRBV12-4 | - | TGTGCCAGCAGTTTATGGAGCACTGAAGCTTTCTTT | CASSLWSTEAFF
10 | TRBJ1-2 | - | TRBV20-1 | few | TGCAGTGCTAGATATGGACACTACACCTTC | CSARYGHYTF
15 | TRBJ2-5 | TRBD1 | TRBV24-1 | - | TGTGCCACCAGTGAAGACAGGGCCTCCCGAGAGACCCAGTACTTC | CATSEDRASRETQYF
15 | TRBJ2-5 | - | TRBV29-1 | - | TGCAGCGTTGAAGGGCAGGCCATCCCAAGCTGGACCCAGTACTTC | CSVEGQAIPSWTQYF
14 | TRBJ2-2 | TRBD1 | TRBV7-9 | - | TGTGCCAGCAGCTCACAGGGGCCCGCCGGGGAGCTGTTTTTT | CASSSQGPAGELFF
11 | TRBJ2-2 | - | TRBV27 | once | TGTGCCACGTTCGGTTGGGGGGAGCTGTTTTTT | CATFGWGELFF
15 | TRBJ2-7 | TRBD1 | TRBV18 | - | TGTGCCAGCTCACAGTCGGGACAGGGGCCCTACGAGCAGTACTTC | CASSQSGQGPYEQYF